A selection of T cell receptor beta chains follows, all from one sample in a study of CD8 T cells in ankylosing spondylitis. TCRdb reprocessed the 5' RACE reads via MiXCR and lists one record per CDR3 protein. Counted here are 150,000 to 200,000 distinct CDR3 sequences, 25% to 35% occurring once; the ten biggest clones make up 4.5% to 6%. Material: synovial fluid, either unsorted or a sorted T cell fraction (not recorded which). These receptors were taken from a male donor with ankylosing spondylitis. CDR3s include the opening cysteine and the closing phenylalanine or tryptophan. A D gene is named only where the DNA matches it firmly. Clone size, where shown, is once, few, many, or a class for clones that have expanded.

V	size	J	D	DNA	CDR3
TRBV30	once	TRBJ2-2	NA	TGTGCCTGGAGGCCCAACAGGGCCGGGGAGCTGTTTTTT	CAWRPNRAGELFF
TRBV4-1	NA	TRBJ1-1	NA	TGCGCCAGCAGCCAAGTTGAAGCTTTCTTT	CASSQVEAFF
TRBV4-2	few	TRBJ2-1	TRBD2	TGTGCCAGCAGCCGCGGGGGGAACAATGAGCAGTTCTTC	CASSRGGNNEQFF
TRBV27	few	TRBJ2-1	NA	TGTGCCAGCAGTTCCGGACTAAGAAACAATGAGCAGTTCTTC	CASSSGLRNNEQFF
TRBV20-1	few	TRBJ1-2	TRBD1	TGCAGTGCTACAAACCCCTCGACAGGGGGCTATGGCTACACCTTC	CSATNPSTGGYGYTF
TRBV28	NA	TRBJ2-7	NA	TGTGCCAGCAGTTTAGACAGCTACTCAGAGCAGTACTTC	CASSLDSYSEQYF
TRBV20-1	many	TRBJ2-1	NA	TGCAGTGCTAGCGGCGGCGGCCAGGCGGATGAGCAGTTCTTC	CSASGGGQADEQFF
TRBV2	NA	TRBJ2-1	TRBD2	TGTGCCAGCAGTGAACTAGCGGCATACAATGAGCAGTTCTTC	CASSELAAYNEQFF
TRBV7-9	NA	TRBJ1-1	NA	TGTGCCAGCAGCTTTAGCCAGGGAGGCGACACTGAAGCTTTCTTT	CASSFSQGGDTEAFF
TRBV10-3	NA	TRBJ2-7	TRBD1	TGTGCCATCAGGACACTCGGGACAGGGGTGAACGAGCAGTACTTC	CAIRTLGTGVNEQYF
TRBV24-1	many	TRBJ2-1	NA	TGTGCCACCAGTGATTTGGGGAAGGGGAACAATGAGCAGTTCTTC	CATSDLGKGNNEQFF
TRBV5-1	NA	TRBJ2-7	NA	TGCGCCAGCAGACCAGGCGGGCGGGGAGAAGACTACGAGCAGTACTTC	CASRPGGRGEDYEQYF
TRBV6-5	NA	TRBJ1-1	TRBD1	TGTGCCAGCAGTTACTCGAACAGGGGCACTGAAGCTTTCTTT	CASSYSNRGTEAFF
TRBV12-3/TRBV12-4	many	TRBJ2-3	NA	TGTGCCAGCACCCGCTATGGCGGGGGCCCTAGCACAGATACGCAGTATTTT	CASTRYGGGPSTDTQYF
TRBV28	NA	TRBJ2-1	TRBD2	TGTGCCAGCAGTCCTGGACTAGCGGGGACCTATAGCTCCTACAATGAGCAGTTCTTC	CASSPGLAGTYSSYNEQFF
TRBV7-2	many	TRBJ2-7	NA	TGTGCCAGCAGCTTACAACCTAGCTCCTACGAGCAGTACTTC	CASSLQPSSYEQYF
TRBV5-1	few	TRBJ1-4	NA	TGCGCCAGCAGCTTGACAGGACGTGACGAAAAACTGTTTTTT	CASSLTGRDEKLFF
TRBV1	once	TRBJ2-7	NA	TGCACCAGCAGCGACACGGGACTAGCAGATTACGAGCAGTACTTC	CTSSDTGLADYEQYF
TRBV20-1	few	TRBJ1-3	NA	TGCAGTGCTAGATGGGCAGGGGGAAACACCATATATTTT	CSARWAGGNTIYF
TRBV20-1	NA	TRBJ2-1	TRBD2	TGCAGTGCTACCCTCGGGGGGGCCGGGTACAATGAGCAGTTCTTC	CSATLGGAGYNEQFF
TRBV12-3/TRBV12-4	NA	TRBJ2-3	NA	TGTGCCAGCAGTTTGGGTAAAAGCACAGATACGCAGTATTTT	CASSLGKSTDTQYF
TRBV21-1	NA	TRBJ2-1	NA	TGTGCCAGCAGCAAACCGTTATTCCTTATAAATGAGCAGTTCTTC	CASSKPLFLINEQFF
TRBV12-3/TRBV12-4	NA	TRBJ2-2	NA	TGTGCCAGCAGTTTAGACCTTCACACCGGGGAGCTGTTTTTT	CASSLDLHTGELFF
TRBV20-1	few	TRBJ2-1	TRBD2	TGCAGTGCCCTGGGACTAGCGGCGAACAATGAGCAGTTCTTC	CSALGLAANNEQFF
TRBV29-1	many	TRBJ2-3	NA	TGCAGCGTTCCTGGGGGCGGGAGCGCAGATACGCAGTATTTT	CSVPGGGSADTQYF
TRBV5-6	once	TRBJ2-1	TRBD1	TGTGCCAGCAGCATCGGGACAGGGGATGAGCAGTTCTTC	CASSIGTGDEQFF